The source of this T cell receptor beta chain is a study of T-cell reconstitution after alpha-beta-depleted transplantation in children. Germline lookup yields CDR1 SEHNR and CDR2 FQNEAQ (reference sequence). The CDR3 consists of 14 residues. Between the trimmed V and J ends, which lost 1 base and 2 bases, there was a span of 9 bases. Construction of the TCRbeta library involved unique molecular identifiers. TCRdb processed the PCR reads anew with MiXCR; each CDR3 protein has one entry. The sample includes some 200,000 distinct CDR3 sequences, under 8.5% of them seen just once. In its sample, this clonotype was seen a few times.

This specimen was PBMCs, mostly from graft donor cells, taken 360 days after TCRalphabeta/CD19-depleted stem cell transplant. The sequence was obtained from a male patient aged 2-15 years who had a stem cell transplant for acute myeloid leukemia, so the T cells may come from the graft donor. The genes are TRBV7-9 and TRBJ2-7, with no clear D. The CDR3 coding sequence is TGTGCCAGCAGCTTAGAAGGGATTCCCTACGAGCAGTACGTC. It is translated as CASSLEGIPYEQYV.